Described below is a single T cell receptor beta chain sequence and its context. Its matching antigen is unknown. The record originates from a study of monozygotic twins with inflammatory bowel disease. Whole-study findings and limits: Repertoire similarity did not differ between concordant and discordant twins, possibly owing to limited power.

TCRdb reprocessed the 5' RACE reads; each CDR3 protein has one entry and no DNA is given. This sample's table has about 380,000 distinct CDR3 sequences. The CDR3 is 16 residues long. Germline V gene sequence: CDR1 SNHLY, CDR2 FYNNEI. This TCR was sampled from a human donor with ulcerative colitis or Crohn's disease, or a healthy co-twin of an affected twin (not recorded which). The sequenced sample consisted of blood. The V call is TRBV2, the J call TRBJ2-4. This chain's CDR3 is CASSEEGWQQKNIQYF.